The 20 T cell receptor beta chains below were found in one sample sequenced in a study of blood T cell repertoires in COVID-19. Using immunoSEQ multiplex PCR, the repertoire was profiled, and TCRdb retains in-frame clones only, with some absent. In the table there are 130,000 to 150,000 clones, approximately 81% of which are singletons. Specimen: PBMCs or T cells enriched from blood (not recorded which). Receptors were obtained from a middle-aged man with acute COVID-19.

The sample holds one count of this clone. This rearrangement joins TRBV10-3 to TRBJ1-1; D gene unclear. Germline V gene sequence: CDR1 ENHRY, CDR2 SYGVKD. Between the trimmed V and J ends, which lost 7 bases and 1 base, there was a span of 19 bases. There are 16 residues in the CDR3. CDR3 bases: TGTGCCATCACCGCTCGGCAGGCGTCGTGGAACACTGAAGCTTTCTTT. The encoded protein is CAITARQASWNTEAFF.

The chain employs TRBV19 and TRBJ2-7, with a possible D match to TRBD1 (5 bases). Germline CDR1 reads LNHDA; CDR2 reads SQIVND (reference sequence). The CDR3 consists of 16 residues. Trimming took off 0 bases at V and 3 bases at J, with 15 bases between the two ends. CDR3 in amino acids: CASSIDLETEVYEQYF. As DNA, the CDR3 is TGTGCCAGTAGTATAGATTTGGAGACAGAGGTCTACGAGCAGTACTTC.

V gene TRBV9 combines with J gene TRBJ2-7; 7 nucleotides line up with TRBD1. Losses at the gene ends were 2 bases for V and 3 bases for J; bases not matched to a gene: 2. Germline lookup yields CDR1 SGDLS and CDR2 YYNGEE. This CDR3 contains 13 residues. The CDR3 DNA reads as TGTGCCAGCAGCGTTGGGGACAGCTACGAGCAGTACTTC. Protein sequence: CASSVGDSYEQYF.

This rearrangement joins TRBV11-2 to TRBJ1-1, with TRBD1 matching over 8 bases. Germline CDR1 and CDR2: SGHAT and FQNNGV. V was pared by 4 bases and J by 0 bases, with 7 bases of the junction left unmatched. CDR3 length equals 16 residues. The CDR3 DNA is TGTGCCAGCAGCTCCGAGACAGGGGTCATGAACACTGAAGCTTTCTTT. Its translation is CASSSETGVMNTEAFF.

This clone was seen a single time. The V call is TRBV6-2 or TRBV6-3, the J call TRBJ1-6; D may be TRBD1 (5 bases). This CDR3 contains 15 residues. Germline assignment: CDR1 MNHEY and CDR2 SVGEGT. Trimming removed 0 bases from V and 6 bases from J, with 9 bases in between. The chain's CDR3 is CASSYSMGGNSPLHF. The CDR3 nucleotides read TGTGCCAGCAGTTACTCTATGGGGGGTAATTCACCCCTCCACTTT.

This chain joins TRBV4-1 and TRBJ2-2; D is possibly TRBD2 (5 bases). The CDR3 totals 19 residues. V lost 0 bases, J lost 2 bases, and 19 bases lay in between. Germline values: CDR1 MGHRA, CDR2 YSYEKL. CDR3 in amino acids: CASSQDATNLNPNTGELFF. The CDR3 DNA is TGCGCCAGCAGCCAAGATGCGACTAATCTAAACCCTAACACCGGGGAGCTGTTTTTT.

This clone was detected once. The gene calls are TRBV7-7 and TRBJ2-1; D unclear. Germline V gene data show CDR1 as SSHAT and CDR2 as FNYEAQ (reference sequence). Deletions cut 1 base from V and 4 bases from J, with 5 bases between. The CDR3 is 13 residues long. CDR3 residues: CASSLDRYNEQFF. The DNA for the CDR3 is TGTGCCAGCAGCTTAGACCGGTACAATGAGCAGTTCTTC.

This clone was seen once. This chain links TRBV21-1 with TRBJ2-3; the D segment call TRBD2 is taken from the table without a DNA check. TRBV21-1 is labeled a pseudogene. The CDR3 covers 14 residues. CDR3 in amino acids: CASICGPVFDTQYF. DNA of the CDR3: TGTGCCAGCATATGCGGGCCAGTTTTCGATACGCAGTATTTT.

This rearrangement joins TRBV10-3 to TRBJ1-5; 8 bases are shared with TRBD1. V gave up 3 bases and J gave up 3 bases; unmatched junction bases: 4. Looked up from germline, CDR1 is ENHRY and CDR2 is SYGVKD. The length of the CDR3 is 15 residues. As DNA, the CDR3 is TGTGCCATCAGTGATGAGCAGGGGGCCAATCAGCCCCAGCATTTT. Translating it yields CAISDEQGANQPQHF.

This clone was observed a handful of times. DNA of the CDR3: TGTGCCAGCAGTTACGGAGGAGGGCAGCCCCAGCATTTT. This sequence encodes CASSYGGGQPQHF. This chain links TRBV6-5 with TRBJ1-5; the D is unclear. V lost 2 bases and J lost 7, with 9 bases in between. The CDR3 totals 13 residues. Germline lookup yields CDR1 MNHEY and CDR2 SVGAGI.

The chain carries TRBV7-9 and TRBJ2-1; 9 nucleotides line up with TRBD2. Germline V gene data show CDR1 as SEHNR and CDR2 as FQNEAQ (reference sequence). Losses at the gene ends were 5 bases for V and 6 bases for J; bases not matched to a gene: 20. The CDR3 totals 19 residues. DNA for the CDR3: TGTGCCAGCAGCCGATCGGACGGACTAGCGCGGCGGCAGGGCAATGAGCAGTTCTTC. Residues: CASSRSDGLARRQGNEQFF.

Notes on this clone: Other DNA sequences in this specimen translate into the identical CDR3. The chain joins TRBV18 to TRBJ1-6, with D uncertain. The V end was cut by 3 bases, the J end by 0 bases, with 6 bases between. Per germline, CDR1 KGHSH and CDR2 LQKENI. This CDR3 has 15 residues. The CDR3 region has the DNA TGTGCCAGCTCACCTGAGAGCTCCTATAATTCACCCCTCCACTTT. This gives the protein CASSPESSYNSPLHF.

The chain has TRBV5-1 and TRBJ2-3; TRBD2 aligns across 7 bases. From germline, CDR1 is SGHRS and CDR2 YFSETQ. V was clipped by 0 bases and J by 1 base; unmatched bases: 8. This CDR3 has 17 residues. CDR3 sequence reads: CASSLGYTAGGTDTQYF. In DNA, the CDR3 is TGCGCCAGCAGCTTGGGCTACACGGCGGGGGGCACAGATACGCAGTATTTT. The full variable domain, with the rest looked up from reference TRBV5-1 and TRBJ2-3, is KAGVTQTPRYLIKTRGQQVTLSCSPISGHRSVSWYQQTPGQGLQFLFEYFSETQRNKGNFPGRFSGRQFSNSRSEMNVSTLELGDSALYLCASSLGYTAGGTDTQYFGPGTRLTVL.

The chain carries TRBV7-9 and TRBJ1-6, with TRBD1 as a possible D gene (5 bases). CDR1 and CDR2 from the germline V gene are SEHNR and FQNEAQ (reference sequence). The CDR3 covers 14 residues. Deletions cut 3 bases from V and 10 bases from J, with 13 bases between. The DNA for the CDR3 is TGTGCCAGCAGCTTCGGGACTGAGGGGTCACCCCTCCACTTT. Amino acid sequence: CASSFGTEGSPLHF.

The CDR3 loop reads CASRLRQGENEKLFF. The CDR3 DNA reads TGTGCCAGCAGACTACGACAGGGAGAAAATGAAAAACTGTTTTTT. The genes are TRBV6-6 and TRBJ1-4; 7 bases fit TRBD1. The CDR3 totals 15 residues. V lost 6 bases to trimming and J lost 5 bases; unmatched junction nucleotides: 9. Germline assignment: CDR1 MNHNY and CDR2 SVGAGI (reference sequence).

This clone was counted a few times. J is TRBJ2-2 and V is TRBV9; weak D call: TRBD1 (5 bases). V was clipped by 0 bases and J by 0 bases, with 15 bases between them. The CDR3 extends over 18 amino acids. CDR1 and CDR2 (germline): SGDLS, YYNGEE. The CDR3 DNA reads as TGTGCCAGCAGCGTAGGCGACAGTACCTTTTCGAACACCGGGGAGCTGTTTTTT. This translates into CASSVGDSTFSNTGELFF.

The rearrangement links TRBV6-8 to TRBJ1-4; D is unresolved. This CDR3 region has 14 residues. Looked up from germline, CDR1 is MNHGY and CDR2 is SAAAGT. The V end lost 6 bases, the J end lost 3 bases, and 11 bases lay between the germline ends. CDR3 coding DNA: TGTGCCAGCAGATTCAACCGGGCTAATGAAAAACTGTTTTTT. Residues: CASRFNRANEKLFF.

The chain couples TRBV6-6 to TRBJ2-7; maybe TRBD1 (7 bases). V was clipped by 7 bases and J by 3 bases, with 13 bases between them. In germline, CDR1 is MNHNY, CDR2 SVGAGI (reference sequence). The CDR3 is 13 residues long. In nucleotides, the CDR3 is TGTGCCAGCACCGCAGGGGGGATCTACGAGCAGTACTTC. Translated, it gives CASTAGGIYEQYF.

For this clone: The sample contains more than one DNA sequence encoding this CDR3. The V call is TRBV7-2, the J call TRBJ2-7; D not resolved. The CDR3 contains 13 residues. V gave up 1 base and J gave up 4 bases, with 8 bases separating them. Germline values: CDR1 SGHTA, CDR2 FQGNSA. CDR3 bases: TGTGCCAGCAGCTTAGAGTTAGCTTACGAGCAGTACTTC. It encodes CASSLELAYEQYF.

In the case of this clone: This CDR3 is also generated by other DNA sequences in the sample. This chain connects TRBV9 to TRBJ2-1; 7 nucleotides line up with TRBD2. The length of the CDR3 is 13 residues. CDR1 and CDR2 from the germline V gene are SGDLS and YYNGEE. V lost 1 base, J lost 6 bases, and 1 base stayed unmatched. The DNA of the CDR3 is TGTGCCAGCAGCGTATTAGCGGGCAATGAGCAGTTCTTC. Protein: CASSVLAGNEQFF.